These 21 T cell receptor beta chains came from one sample sequenced in a study of blood T cell repertoires in COVID-19. Produced via immunoSEQ multiplex PCR; TCRdb's table is partial and in-frame only. The sample yields approximately 67,000 clones, about 87% seen once. Sequencing used peripheral blood. The receptors here all came from a man in his forties or fifties with active COVID-19.

The chain employs TRBV7-9 and TRBJ1-1; the D gene is possibly TRBD1 (6 bases). This CDR3 spans 18 amino acids. The germline V and J ends were trimmed by 7 bases and 6 bases, with 30 bases remaining between them. Germline CDR1 SEHNR, CDR2 FQNEAQ (reference sequence). The CDR3 DNA is TGTGCCAGCACCCATAGTAATCGGATAACCGGGGGGGCAGCTGAAGCTTTCTTT. Amino acid sequence: CASTHSNRITGGAAEAFF.

The V gene is TRBV5-5, the J gene TRBJ2-5; D may be TRBD2 (5 bases). The CDR3 has 13 amino acids. The V end lost 4 bases, the J end lost 4 bases, and 11 bases lay between the germline ends. The germline V gene has CDR1 SGHKS and CDR2 YYEKEE (reference sequence). This CDR3 is CASSPTGIETQYF. The CDR3 DNA reads as TGTGCCAGCAGCCCAACGGGAATAGAGACCCAGTACTTC.

This clone was found once. The V and J genes are TRBV7-3 and TRBJ2-1; possibly TRBD2 for D (6 bases). This CDR3 region has 16 residues. V was shortened by 1 base and J by 4 bases, with 14 bases between the two germline ends. CDR1 is SGHTA and CDR2 is FQGTGA in the germline V gene. The CDR3 loop reads CASSLRVSGPYNEQFF. The CDR3 nucleotides are TGTGCCAGCAGCTTAAGGGTAAGCGGGCCTTACAATGAGCAGTTCTTC.

The chain employs TRBV6-5 and TRBJ1-2, with D possibly matching TRBD1 (6 bases). Trimming removed 0 bases at V and 4 bases at J, with 9 bases between. This CDR3 has 14 residues. Germline lookup yields CDR1 MNHEY and CDR2 SVGAGI. The chain's CDR3 is CASSYSGGTYGYTF. CDR3 in DNA: TGTGCCAGCAGTTACTCTGGGGGCACCTATGGCTACACCTTC.

This rearrangement joins TRBV18 to TRBJ1-6, with 7 bases aligning to TRBD1. This CDR3 is built from 14 residues. Trimming at V came to 5 bases and at J to 5 bases, leaving 3 bases not matched to a gene. From germline, CDR1 is KGHSH and CDR2 LQKENI. Written as DNA, the CDR3 is TGTGCCAGCTCAGGACAGGAGAATAATTCACCCCTCCACTTT. Its protein is CASSGQENNSPLHF.

This chain links TRBV20-1 with TRBJ1-2; no reliable D call. The ends were cut back, 5 bases at V and 7 bases at J, with 11 bases in the middle. CDR1 is DFQATT, CDR2 SNEGSKA, per germline (reference sequence). This CDR3 spans 11 amino acids. The CDR3 region has the DNA TGCAGTGCTGGTCGCCGGGGTGGCTACACCTTC. This sequence encodes CSAGRRGGYTF.

The chain has TRBV2 and TRBJ1-1; possibly TRBD1 for D (5 bases). CDR1 and CDR2 (germline): SNHLY, FYNNEI. CDR3 length: 14 residues. The germline V and J ends were trimmed by 6 bases and 5 bases, with 16 bases remaining between them. The CDR3 here is CASRELQEGTEAFF. CDR3 nucleotide sequence: TGTGCCAGCAGGGAATTACAGGAGGGGACTGAAGCTTTCTTT.

The chain has TRBV5-5 and TRBJ2-7, with 8 bases lining up with TRBD2. CDR1 is SGHKS, CDR2 YYEKEE, per germline (reference sequence). The CDR3 has 15 amino acids. V lost 2 bases, J lost 4 bases, and 8 bases stayed unmatched. CDR3 amino acids: CASSLFGRAGYEQYF. The CDR3 DNA reads TGTGCCAGCAGCTTATTCGGGAGGGCCGGGTACGAGCAGTACTTC.

The rearrangement links TRBV27 to TRBJ2-3, with a possible D match to TRBD1 (5 bases). Looked up from germline, CDR1 is MNHEY and CDR2 is SMNVEV (reference sequence). The CDR3 covers 15 residues. Trimming took off 4 bases at V and 0 bases at J, with 11 bases between the two ends. The CDR3 nucleotides read TGTGCCAGCAGTTCCGGACACCCGAGCACAGATACGCAGTATTTT. This encodes CASSSGHPSTDTQYF.

V gene TRBV18 combines with J gene TRBJ1-1; D is undetermined. The germline V gene encodes CDR1 KGHSH and CDR2 LQKENI. The ends were cut back, 2 bases at V and 7 bases at J, with 8 bases in the middle. This CDR3 comprises 12 residues. CDR3 region: CASSPSQLEAFF. CDR3 coding DNA: TGTGCCAGCTCACCATCGCAACTTGAAGCTTTCTTT.

The genes are TRBV11-2 and TRBJ1-6, with TRBD1 as a possible D gene (6 bases). The CDR3 loop spans 15 amino acids. Trimming removed 1 base at V and 6 bases at J, with 10 bases between. The V gene's germline CDR1 is SGHAT and CDR2 FQNNGV. CDR3 DNA: TGTGCCAGCAGCTTAGGGACAGCGACTAATTCACCCCTCCACTTT. Translating it yields CASSLGTATNSPLHF. The whole variable domain, remainder taken from reference TRBV11-2 and TRBJ1-6, is EAGVAQSPRYKIIEKRQSVAFWCNPISGHATLYWYQQILGQGPKLLIQFQNNGVVDDSQLPKDRFSAERLKGVDSTLKIQPAKLEDSAVYLCASSLGTATNSPLHFGNGTRLTVT.

The chain combines TRBV9 with TRBJ2-7; 11 positions agree with TRBD1. The CDR3 contains 16 residues. Unmatched junction bases numbered 6, after V lost 3 bases and J lost 1 base. Per the germline V gene, CDR1 is SGDLS and CDR2 is YYNGEE. The CDR3 DNA reads TGTGCCAGCAGCGCCACCGGGACAGGGGGTTCCTACGAGCAGTACTTC. Protein sequence: CASSATGTGGSYEQYF.

The rearrangement uses TRBV7-2 and TRBJ1-1, with TRBD1 matching over 8 bases. V was clipped by 5 bases and J by 0 bases; unmatched bases: 5. Looked up from germline, CDR1 is SGHTA and CDR2 is FQGNSA. The CDR3 has 15 amino acids. The CDR3 protein is CASSPRTGMNTEAFF. In nucleotides, the CDR3 is TGTGCCAGCAGCCCCCGGACAGGGATGAACACTGAAGCTTTCTTT.

The chain joins TRBV9 to TRBJ2-1; D remains unclear. The germline V gene encodes CDR1 SGDLS and CDR2 YYNGEE. The CDR3 totals 17 residues. V was cut by 3 bases and J by 0 bases, with 16 bases left in between. CDR3 coding DNA: TGTGCCAGCAGCGCCGGAAGACTCCCGAGCTCCTACAATGAGCAGTTCTTC. As protein: CASSAGRLPSSYNEQFF.

The chain joins TRBV28 to TRBJ2-7; D is possibly TRBD2 (6 bases). CDR3 size: 14 residues. V gave up 5 bases and J gave up 6 bases, with 17 bases separating them. Per the germline V gene, CDR1 is MDHEN and CDR2 is SYDVKM. Written as DNA, the CDR3 is TGTGCCAGCAGTCCGCGACGGGACTTGGGCGAGCAGTACTTC. Its translation is CASSPRRDLGEQYF. The full variable domain, in which reference TRBV28 and TRBJ2-7 provide the parts outside the CDR3, is DVKVTQSSRYLVKRTGEKVFLECVQDMDHENMFWYRQDPGLGLRLIYFSYDVKMKEKGDIPEGYSVSREKKERFSLILESASTNQTSMYLCASSPRRDLGEQYFGPGTRLTVT.

The rearrangement uses TRBV28 and TRBJ2-2; 7 bases line up with TRBD1. CDR3 length: 15 residues. The V and J ends lost 11 bases and 7 bases, in that order; junction bases with no gene match: 16. Germline V gene sequence: CDR1 MDHEN, CDR2 SYDVKM. The CDR3 protein is CAALAHDRAGGELFF. CDR3 DNA: TGTGCCGCCTTAGCGCACGACAGGGCCGGCGGGGAGCTGTTTTTT.

The chain is built from TRBV9 and TRBJ2-3; TRBD1 aligns across 7 bases. This CDR3 spans 15 amino acids. Germline V gives CDR1 SGDLS, CDR2 YYNGEE. V lost 4 bases to trimming and J lost 4 bases; unmatched junction nucleotides: 9. Here the CDR3 DNA reads TGTGCCAGCAGCAGGGGGCTACGGACAGCAGATACGCAGTATTTT. Translated, it gives CASSRGLRTADTQYF.

V usage is TRBV7-2 and J usage is TRBJ2-7, with TRBD1 matching 9 bases. From germline, CDR1 is SGHTA and CDR2 FQGNSA. This CDR3 is built from 12 residues. V dropped 6 bases and J dropped 6; count of bases not matched to a gene: 3. This CDR3 is CASRGQGGEQYF. CDR3 sequence (DNA): TGTGCCAGCAGGGGACAGGGAGGCGAGCAGTACTTC.

The CDR3 nucleotides read TGTGCCAGCAGTTCCGAGCAGGGACTTGTCGGGGAGCTGTTTTTT. It specifies CASSSEQGLVGELFF. V usage is TRBV28 and J usage is TRBJ2-2; D is possibly TRBD2 (6 bases). Per germline, CDR1 MDHEN and CDR2 SYDVKM. The V end lost 4 bases, the J end lost 7 bases, and 16 bases lay between the germline ends. The CDR3 runs to 15 residues. Full variable domain (outside the CDR3, taken from reference TRBV28 and TRBJ2-2): DVKVTQSSRYLVKRTGEKVFLECVQDMDHENMFWYRQDPGLGLRLIYFSYDVKMKEKGDIPEGYSVSREKKERFSLILESASTNQTSMYLCASSSEQGLVGELFFGEGSRLTVL.

The chain has TRBV7-9 and TRBJ2-5; TRBD2 matches 9 bases. The CDR3 is 15 residues long. Per the germline V gene, CDR1 is SEHNR and CDR2 is FQNEAQ (reference sequence). The V gene end was trimmed by 7 bases and the J gene end by 1 base; junction bases not matched to a gene: 7. The CDR3 nucleotides read TGTGCCAGCAAACAGAGCGGGGGGTCCCAAGAGACCCAGTACTTC. It is translated as CASKQSGGSQETQYF.

This sequence joins TRBV11-2 and TRBJ2-1; TRBD2 matches at 9 bases. CDR3 length: 16 amino acids. Germline V gene data show CDR1 as SGHAT and CDR2 as FQNNGV. With 4 bases clipped from V and 6 bases from J, the junction kept 10 bases outside the gene matches. The CDR3 DNA sequence: TGTGCCAGCAGCTCCGGGTTAGCGGGAGTGTTCAATGAGCAGTTCTTC. Amino acids: CASSSGLAGVFNEQFF.